This TCR beta chain was sequenced during a study of T cell changes during pregnancy in multiple sclerosis. Some clones are missing from TCRdb's copy, which holds only in-frame ones; the method was immunoSEQ multiplex PCR. There are about 36,000 clones in the sample; 93% occur only once, and 0.41% lies in the top ten. The receptor was isolated from a female donor with multiple sclerosis, enrolled in a pregnancy study. Material: CD4+ T cells from peripheral blood mononuclear cells, obtained in the first trimester of pregnancy.

CDR3 protein: CASSQVGGQGNQPQHF. In DNA, the CDR3 is TGCGCCAGCAGCCAAGTAGGGGGACAGGGCAATCAGCCCCAGCATTTT. The chain links TRBV4-1 to TRBJ1-5; 8 nucleotides agree with TRBD1. With 1 base clipped from V and 2 bases from J, the junction kept 4 bases outside the gene matches. The CDR3 contains 16 residues. Germline CDR1 and CDR2: MGHRA and YSYEKL.